This entry features one T cell receptor (beta chain) sequence. Time point denoted: baseline, week 1 (first vaccination visit). Treatment in this sample: pre-vaccination baseline after standard-of-care therapy. These data come from a study of a mutant IDH1 vaccine in newly diagnosed glioma. The CDR3 is 13 amino acids. Trimming took off 1 base at V and 8 bases at J, with 11 bases between the two ends. In germline, CDR1 is SGHTA, CDR2 FQGNSA. Repertoires were generated with immunoSEQ multiplex PCR, while TCRdb's copy carries only in-frame clones and drops some. Of around 54,000 clones in the sample, around 80% were seen once.

The sample consisted of PBMCs, taken from a glioma patient treated with radiotherapy, temozolomide or both. The source is a man aged 18 to 29 with glioma. The chain recombines TRBV7-2 with TRBJ1-1; no firm D call. CDR3 DNA sequence: TGTGCCAGCAGCTTAGAAGCCTTCTGGGAAGCTTTCTTT. Its translation: CASSLEAFWEAFF.